This TCR beta chain is from a study of blood T cell repertoires in COVID-19. Across the study: T cells, B-cell-depleted T cells, or PBMCs provided the cDNA or gDNA that served as material.

In the original processing: How many nucleated cells were present was estimated from reference gene primer amplification. The table came from immunoSEQ multiplex PCR; TCRdb's copy has only in-frame clones and leaves some out. V and J calls and clone size are those listed in that table; D and trimming were worked out from the DNA. The data contain 200,000 to 250,000 clones, 80% to 90% of them singletons. This CDR3 has 13 residues. The trim removed 4 bases at V and 9 bases at J, leaving 6 bases unmatched. Germline lookup yields CDR1 SGHNT and CDR2 YENEEA. This receptor was obtained from a woman between 65 and 79 years old with acute or convalescent COVID-19. The chain combines TRBV11-3 with TRBJ2-1, with 7 bases that match TRBD2. Sequencing input: peripheral blood. CDR3 nucleotides: TGTGCCAGCAGCTGGCGGGGGAGCCCTGAGCAGTTCTTC. This translates into CASSWRGSPEQFF.